The rows below give T cell receptor beta chains drawn from one sample of a study of radiation and T cells in renal cell carcinoma. The protocol was immunoSEQ multiplex PCR, while the TCRdb copy is restricted to in-frame clones and leaves out a portion. The table has 40,000 to 60,000 clones, 75% to 85% seen once; the top ten hold around 28%. The material sequenced was blood, taken from a patient whose treatment included radiotherapy and nephrectomy. Receptors originate from a woman aged 70-85 years with renal cell carcinoma. CDR3s include the opening cysteine and the closing phenylalanine or tryptophan. D genes are given only for firm matches.

CDR3: CASTWERNIQYF; J: TRBJ2-4; D: .; V: TRBV6-1
CDR3: CASSEFGRSNQPQHF; J: TRBJ1-5; D: .; V: TRBV6-1
CDR3: CATSSWTENHYGYTF; J: TRBJ1-2; D: .; V: TRBV15
CDR3: CASSVGTSGRFGTQYF; J: TRBJ2-3; D: TRBD2; V: TRBV9
CDR3: CASSYAQWGYEQYF; J: TRBJ2-7; D: .; V: TRBV6-6
CDR3: CSVRTFEAFF; J: TRBJ1-1; D: .; V: TRBV29-1
CDR3: CASSSGQGREKLFF; J: TRBJ1-4; D: TRBD1; V: TRBV7-9
CDR3: CSVKCRGMNTEAFF; J: TRBJ1-1; D: TRBD1; V: TRBV29-1
CDR3: CASSYRAGSWEQYF; J: TRBJ2-7; D: .; V: TRBV6-5
CDR3: CASSGTGTGVGYTF; J: TRBJ1-2; D: TRBD1; V: TRBV9
CDR3: CASRQGQGHGYTF; J: TRBJ1-2; D: TRBD1; V: TRBV6-6
CDR3: CASGYAGNTIYF; J: TRBJ1-3; D: .; V: TRBV2
CDR3: CASQALWDMGWYEQYF; J: TRBJ2-7; D: .; V: TRBV6-4
CDR3: CASRLLAGGYASTDTQYF; J: TRBJ2-3; D: TRBD1; V: TRBV27
CDR3: CSVEGGRVSTDTQYF; J: TRBJ2-3; D: TRBD2; V: TRBV29-1
CDR3: CASSYGLAGGVDTQYF; J: TRBJ2-3; D: TRBD2; V: TRBV6-6
CDR3: CASSLNLADRQETQYF; J: TRBJ2-5; D: TRBD2; V: TRBV7-9
CDR3: CAWTPSGGGYEQYF; J: TRBJ2-7; D: TRBD2; V: TRBV30
CDR3: CASSEQEYEQYF; J: TRBJ2-7; D: .; V: TRBV2
CDR3: CASSPSGTTNEKLFF; J: TRBJ1-4; D: .; V: TRBV27
CDR3: CASSQDGGLAFQADTQYF; J: TRBJ2-3; D: TRBD2; V: TRBV4-2
CDR3: CASMATRVGDTQYF; J: TRBJ2-3; D: .; V: TRBV7-8
CDR3: CASSFIMQNEQYF; J: TRBJ2-7; D: .; V: TRBV27
CDR3: CASSPPGTGELFF; J: TRBJ2-2; D: .; V: TRBV7-7
CDR3: CAGSQGPWGYTF; J: TRBJ1-2; D: .; V: TRBV30
CDR3: CASSSRYANTGELFF; J: TRBJ2-2; D: .; V: TRBV11-3
CDR3: CASSTRDRSYQETQYF; J: TRBJ2-5; D: TRBD1; V: TRBV11-2
CDR3: CASSQDGNYGYTF; J: TRBJ1-2; D: .; V: TRBV7-9
CDR3: CASSNTGTGGWETQYF; J: TRBJ2-5; D: TRBD1; V: TRBV19
CDR3: CASSYDRAGYTF; J: TRBJ1-2; D: .; V: TRBV7-2
CDR3: CASSIAGHKETQYF; J: TRBJ2-5; D: .; V: TRBV19
CDR3: CAIGAAEALNTGELFF; J: TRBJ2-2; D: .; V: TRBV10-3
CDR3: CASSPGGTSGGYEQYF; J: TRBJ2-7; D: TRBD2; V: TRBV18
CDR3: CASSPSRGFEQYF; J: TRBJ2-7; D: .; V: TRBV9
CDR3: CASSPGTGFYGYTF; J: TRBJ1-2; D: TRBD1; V: TRBV27
CDR3: CASSSSSGISDNEQFF; J: TRBJ2-1; D: .; V: TRBV7-9
CDR3: CASSDGWNTGELFF; J: TRBJ2-2; D: .; V: TRBV6-1
CDR3: CASRQDSMSYEQYF; J: TRBJ2-7; D: .; V: TRBV19
CDR3: CASSPLRNQPQHF; J: TRBJ1-5; D: .; V: TRBV27
CDR3: CASSVESYEQYF; J: TRBJ2-7; D: .; V: TRBV2
CDR3: CASSLERAIDTQYF; J: TRBJ2-3; D: .; V: TRBV5-1